This T cell receptor beta chain originates from a study of T cell repertoires in cytomegalovirus infection. Study overall: Both a matching HLA type and CMV infection were indicated by public TCR beta signatures. Study observations and caveats: Identification of carriers of CMV plus the relevant HLA was achieved through cumulative public TCR beta family frequency.

This clonotype was detected ten times or more. Antigen specificity is unknown. TCRdb re-analysed the reads in MiXCR, keeping a single row per CDR3 protein. The sample holds some 800,000 distinct CDR3 sequences, 29% seen once. With 6 bases removed from V and 1 base from J, the gap between germline ends came to 16 bases. The CDR3 covers 16 residues. Germline V gives CDR1 SGHTA, CDR2 FQGTGA. The chain couples TRBV7-3 to TRBJ1-5; D call uncertain. The sequencing used cultured CD8+ T cells from PBMCs, collected from culture after CMV antigen stimulation. The TCR was taken from a human donor in good health (CMV status not recorded). Some clones in this sample may be carry-over from other donors' samples. The CDR3 bases are TGTGCCAGCAGTCCTTCTCTGGCCGTGAGCAATCAGCCCCAGCATTTT. This gives the protein CASSPSLAVSNQPQHF.